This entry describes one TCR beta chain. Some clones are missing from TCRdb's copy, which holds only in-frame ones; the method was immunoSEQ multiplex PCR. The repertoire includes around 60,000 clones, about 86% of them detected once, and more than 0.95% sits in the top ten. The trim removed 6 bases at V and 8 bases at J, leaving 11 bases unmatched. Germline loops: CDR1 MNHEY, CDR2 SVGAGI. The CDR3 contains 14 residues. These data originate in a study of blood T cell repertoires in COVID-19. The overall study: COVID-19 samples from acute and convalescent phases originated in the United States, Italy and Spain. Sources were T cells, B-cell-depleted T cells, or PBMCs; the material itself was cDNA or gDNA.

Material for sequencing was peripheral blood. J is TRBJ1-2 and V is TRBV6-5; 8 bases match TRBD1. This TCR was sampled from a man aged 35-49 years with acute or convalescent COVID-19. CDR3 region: CASRLSGGRLGYTF. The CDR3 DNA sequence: TGTGCCAGCAGACTATCAGGGGGCAGGTTGGGCTACACCTTC.